Presented here are 32 T cell receptor beta chains from one specimen sequenced in a study of CD8 T cells in ankylosing spondylitis. TCRdb processed the 5' RACE reads anew with MiXCR; each CDR3 protein has one entry. The data contain about 300,000 distinct CDR3 sequences, around 20% of them singletons. Source material: blood, either unsorted or a sorted T cell fraction (not recorded which). Receptor source: a female donor with ankylosing spondylitis or in good health (not recorded which).

The chain links TRBV5-1 to TRBJ2-1; 9 nucleotides align to TRBD2. The CDR3 has 15 amino acids. Germline V gene sequence: CDR1 SGHRS, CDR2 YFSETQ. The V and J ends lost 2 bases and 7 bases, in that order; junction bases with no gene match: 7. Here the CDR3 reads CASSFTGTSSNEQFF. The DNA for the CDR3 is TGCGCCAGCAGCTTTACCGGGACTAGCAGTAATGAGCAGTTCTTC.

The V and J genes are TRBV3-1 and TRBJ2-1; the match to TRBD2 covers 7 bases. The CDR3 extends over 14 amino acids. J gave up 10 bases and V 3 bases, and 9 bases lay outside the gene matches. Germline V gene data show CDR1 as LGHDT and CDR2 as YNNKEL (reference sequence). In DNA, the CDR3 is TGTGCCAGCAGCCATAGCGGGCTAGGTCGGGAGCAGTTCTTC. Translated, it gives CASSHSGLGREQFF.

As for this clonotype: A junction boundary mismatches the germline segment, possibly from a read error. The chain links TRBV6-1 to TRBJ2-7; D is ambiguous. The CDR3 is 13 amino acids. Germline V gene data show CDR1 as MNHNS and CDR2 as SASEGT. The CDR3 here is CASRAQGRYERYF. For the CDR3, the DNA is TGTGCCAGCAGGGCCCAAGGGCGATACGAGCGGTACTTC.

The chain joins TRBV4-2 to TRBJ2-2, with D perhaps matching TRBD2 (5 bases). There are 15 residues in the CDR3. The germline CDR1 and CDR2 sequences are LGHNA and YNFKEQ. The ends were cut back, 2 bases at V and 7 bases at J, with 14 bases in the middle. CDR3 DNA: TGTGCCAGCAGCCAAAAACTAGTACTAAACGGGGAGCTGTTTTTT. Translating gives CASSQKLVLNGELFF.

This clonotype was seen a few times. The chain couples TRBV7-2 to TRBJ2-1; 7 positions agree with TRBD1. CDR1 is SGHTA, CDR2 FQGNSA, per germline. This CDR3 spans 15 amino acids. V lost 7 bases to trimming and J lost 4 bases; unmatched junction nucleotides: 10. The CDR3 loop is CASTQTGTAYNEQFF. The CDR3 nucleotides are TGTGCCAGCACCCAAACCGGGACAGCGTACAATGAGCAGTTCTTC.

This chain uses TRBV14 with TRBJ1-6, with TRBD1 identical over 7 bases. V shed 0 bases and J 10 bases; nucleotides not matched to a gene: 6. This CDR3 has 15 amino acids. Per germline, CDR1 SGHDN and CDR2 FVKESK. CDR3 bases: TGTGCCAGCAGCCAAGAGCACAGGGGATCGTCACCCCTCCACTTT. It yields the protein CASSQEHRGSSPLHF.

This clonotype has at least ten counts. The chain links TRBV20-1 to TRBJ2-7; TRBD2 agrees at 9 bases. The CDR3 consists of 13 residues. Germline assignment: CDR1 DFQATT and CDR2 SNEGSKA (reference sequence). V lost 1 base, J lost 10 bases, and 8 bases stayed unmatched. As DNA, the CDR3 is TGCAGTGCTAGAGTCCTATTAGCGGGAGCTCAGTACTTC. Translation: CSARVLLAGAQYF.

This clonotype was observed many times. This chain joins TRBV20-1 and TRBJ2-1; TRBD1 matches at 7 bases. From germline, CDR1 is DFQATT and CDR2 SNEGSKA (reference sequence). The ends lost 6 bases at V and 9 bases at J; junction bases unmatched: 8. The length of the CDR3 is 12 residues. Written as DNA, the CDR3 is TGCAGTGCCCAAAAGACAGGGCCTGAGCAGTTCTTC. As protein: CSAQKTGPEQFF.

The gene calls are TRBV25-1 and TRBJ2-1, with D possibly matching TRBD2 (6 bases). The length of the CDR3 is 13 residues. V gave up 5 bases and J gave up 7 bases, with 12 bases separating them. Germline assignment: CDR1 MGHDK and CDR2 SYGVNS. CDR3 sequence reads: CASSSRSGNEQFF. CDR3 nucleotide sequence: TGTGCCAGCAGTAGCCGTAGCGGAAATGAGCAGTTCTTC.

This clonotype was recorded a few times. CDR3 residues: CSARPTVNTEAFF. The CDR3 DNA reads as TGCAGTGCCAGACCGACGGTGAACACTGAAGCTTTCTTT. The chain joins TRBV20-1 to TRBJ1-1; no reliable D call. Trimming stripped 6 bases from V and 0 bases from J, with 11 bases between. Germline V lookup: CDR1 DFQATT, CDR2 SNEGSKA (reference sequence). The CDR3 is 13 residues long.

The chain is built from TRBV2 and TRBJ1-5; no definite D call. V was clipped by 3 bases and J by 4 bases, with 13 bases between them. The CDR3 covers 15 residues. Looked up from germline, CDR1 is SNHLY and CDR2 is FYNNEI. The CDR3 spells CASSEEVNLNQPQHF. CDR3 bases: TGTGCCAGCAGTGAGGAAGTGAACCTTAATCAGCCCCAGCATTTT.

This clonotype was picked up a small number of times. J is TRBJ2-7 and V is TRBV20-1; D remains unclear. Trimming took off 3 bases at V and 3 bases at J, with 12 bases between the two ends. Germline assignment: CDR1 DFQATT and CDR2 SNEGSKA (reference sequence). This CDR3 comprises 13 residues. The CDR3 DNA follows: TGCAGTGCTAGTGAGCCGGGTGGCTACGAGCAGTACTTC. As protein: CSASEPGGYEQYF.

This clonotype was recorded at least ten times. V usage is TRBV20-1 and J usage is TRBJ2-1, with D maybe TRBD1 (5 bases). This CDR3 comprises 14 residues. With 3 bases removed from V and 6 bases from J, the gap between germline ends came to 15 bases. CDR1 is DFQATT and CDR2 is SNEGSKA in the germline V gene (reference sequence). CDR3 nucleotide sequence: TGCAGTGCTAGGGGTGACTGGGGCCGCAATGAGCAGTTCTTC. Translating it yields CSARGDWGRNEQFF.

The CDR3 sequence: CASSLGLFTDTQYF. The DNA for the CDR3 is TGTGCCAGCAGCTTAGGTCTATTCACAGATACGCAGTATTTT. The chain joins TRBV7-3 to TRBJ2-3; D is ambiguous. Between the trimmed V and J ends, which lost 2 bases and 2 bases, there was a span of 8 bases. Per the germline V gene, CDR1 is SGHTA and CDR2 is FQGTGA. This CDR3 is 14 amino acids long.

This chain connects TRBV30 to TRBJ2-2, with D possibly TRBD2 on 6 matching bases. V dropped 2 bases and J dropped 6 bases, with 16 bases sitting between them. The germline V gene has CDR1 GTSNPN and CDR2 SVGIG (reference sequence). The CDR3 runs to 15 residues. The CDR3 coding sequence is TGTGCCTGGAGTCGGGAGACCCCCAGGGCCGGGGAGCTGTTTTTT. Encoded protein: CAWSRETPRAGELFF.

The table lists this clonotype with many counts. V is TRBV12-3 or TRBV12-4 and J is TRBJ2-1; TRBD2 might be the D (5 bases). The CDR3 spans 17 residues. V was shortened by 2 bases and J by 3 bases, with 17 bases between the two germline ends. The CDR3 protein is CASSLSVGQRLYNEQFF. The CDR3 DNA follows: TGTGCCAGCAGTTTATCGGTTGGGCAGCGGCTCTACAATGAGCAGTTCTTC.

In DNA, the CDR3 is TGTGCCAGCAGTGGTGTTTTAAGTACCGGGCGGGACGAGCAGTACTTC. Its protein is CASSGVLSTGRDEQYF. The chain couples TRBV6-1 to TRBJ2-7; D is possibly TRBD2 (5 bases). Germline-derived CDR1 and CDR2 are MNHNS and SASEGT. V lost 4 bases and J lost 5, with 21 bases in between. This CDR3 spans 16 amino acids.

This clonotype was detected only a few times. The chain recombines TRBV20-1 with TRBJ2-2; D unclear. The germline CDR1 and CDR2 sequences are DFQATT and SNEGSKA (reference sequence). The CDR3 sequence is 15 residues long. The V end was cut by 1 base, the J end by 5 bases, with 14 bases between. CDR3 protein: CSARGASTQTGELFF. The CDR3 region has the DNA TGCAGTGCTAGAGGTGCCTCCACCCAAACCGGGGAGCTGTTTTTT.

This chain connects TRBV20-1 to TRBJ1-2, with TRBD1 identical over 8 bases. The CDR3 runs to 12 residues. V dropped 5 bases and J dropped 7; count of bases not matched to a gene: 6. Germline lookup yields CDR1 DFQATT and CDR2 SNEGSKA (reference sequence). CDR3 protein: CSAGQGAGGYTF. CDR3 coding DNA: TGCAGTGCTGGACAGGGTGCGGGTGGCTACACCTTC.

The J gene is TRBJ2-3, the V gene TRBV7-2; no reliable D call. V lost 2 bases and J lost 6, with 9 bases in between. The CDR3 sequence is 13 residues long. Germline values: CDR1 SGHTA, CDR2 FQGNSA. The CDR3 nucleotides are TGTGCCAGCAGCTTATTGGCTTCGGATACGCAGTATTTT. Protein sequence: CASSLLASDTQYF.

This clonotype was detected many times. The genes are TRBV12-3 or TRBV12-4 and TRBJ1-1; no definite D call. V was trimmed by 3 bases and J by 1 base, leaving 6 bases between them. This CDR3 contains 13 residues. CDR3 sequence: CASSFRGNTEAFF. CDR3 in DNA: TGTGCCAGCAGTTTCCGAGGGAACACTGAAGCTTTCTTT.

Ten or more counts support this clonotype. The CDR3 region is CASSWTGAGTEAFF. In nucleotides, the CDR3 is TGTGCCAGCAGTTGGACAGGGGCTGGGACTGAAGCTTTCTTT. This chain uses TRBV6-2 or TRBV6-3 with TRBJ1-1; TRBD1 matches 9 bases. Germline assignment: CDR1 MNHEY and CDR2 SVGEGT. The V gene end was trimmed by 4 bases and the J gene end by 5 bases; junction bases not matched to a gene: 5. The CDR3 covers 14 residues.

This clonotype was counted between two and nine times. The chain joins TRBV6-2 or TRBV6-3 to TRBJ1-5; a possible D gene is TRBD1 (6 bases). Germline V lookup: CDR1 MNHEY, CDR2 SVGEGT. The CDR3 runs to 13 residues. The germline V and J ends were trimmed by 10 bases and 2 bases, with 12 bases remaining between them. The CDR3 nucleotides are TGTGCCACGTCAAGGACAGGCAATCAGCCCCAGCATTTT. It translates to CATSRTGNQPQHF.

This rearrangement joins TRBV10-3 to TRBJ2-7; TRBD2 matches 10 bases. The CDR3 has 13 residues. V lost 9 bases and J lost 7; bases outside the gene matches: 9. Per the germline V gene, CDR1 is ENHRY and CDR2 is SYGVKD. The CDR3 is CAIGGLAGVEQYF. The CDR3 coding sequence is TGTGCCATAGGAGGGCTAGCGGGAGTAGAGCAGTACTTC.

In this sample, this clonotype turned up a few times. The V and J genes are TRBV30 and TRBJ2-7; D is unclear. Germline V lookup: CDR1 GTSNPN, CDR2 SVGIG (reference sequence). V was trimmed by 0 bases and J by 0 bases, leaving 15 bases between them. This CDR3 has 16 amino acids. CDR3 nucleotides: TGTGCCTGGAGTGTACGCCCGACCGATTACTCCTACGAGCAGTACTTC. Translation gives CAWSVRPTDYSYEQYF.

The J gene is TRBJ2-1, the V gene TRBV19; D not certain. The CDR3 loop spans 15 amino acids. Trimming cost V 4 bases and J 0 bases, with 10 bases left between them. Germline V CDR1 and CDR2: LNHDA, SQIVND (reference sequence). CDR3 DNA sequence: TGTGCCAGTAGTAACAGTGTCCCCTCCTACAATGAGCAGTTCTTC. It translates to CASSNSVPSYNEQFF. Full variable domain (missing parts from reference TRBV19 and TRBJ2-1): DGGITQSPKYLFRKEGQNVTLSCEQNLNHDAMYWYRQDPGQGLRLIYYSQIVNDFQKGDIAEGYSVSREKKESFPLTVTSAQKNPTAFYLCASSNSVPSYNEQFFGPGTRLTVL.

CDR3 coding DNA: TGCGCCAGCAGCTTAGACAGGGGAGACACAGATACGCAGTATTTT. This encodes CASSLDRGDTDTQYF. The rearrangement joins TRBV5-1 to TRBJ2-3, with 8 bases aligning to TRBD1. This CDR3 comprises 15 residues. Germline CDR1 is SGHRS and CDR2 is YFSETQ. The V segment lost 2 bases and the J segment 2 bases; nucleotides outside the gene matches: 4. The full variable domain, completed using reference TRBV5-1 and TRBJ2-3, is KAGVTQTPRYLIKTRGQQVTLSCSPISGHRSVSWYQQTPGQGLQFLFEYFSETQRNKGNFPGRFSGRQFSNSRSEMNVSTLELGDSALYLCASSLDRGDTDTQYFGPGTRLTVL.

This clonotype has a handful of counts. The J gene is TRBJ2-1, the V gene TRBV5-4; D is uncertain. With 0 bases removed from V and 7 bases from J, the gap between germline ends came to 8 bases. CDR3 size: 13 residues. Germline assignment: CDR1 SGHNT and CDR2 YYREEE (reference sequence). The CDR3: CASSLDSENEQFF. Written as DNA, the CDR3 is TGTGCCAGCAGCTTGGACTCGGAGAATGAGCAGTTCTTC.

V and J are TRBV5-1 and TRBJ2-1, with a weak D call TRBD2 (5 bases). CDR1 SGHRS and CDR2 YFSETQ come from the germline V gene. CDR3 length: 15 residues. Trimming stripped 2 bases from V and 6 bases from J, with 15 bases between. The CDR3, as DNA: TGCGCCAGCAGCTTCGAGGGTCTAGTTGGCAATGAGCAGTTCTTC. Residues: CASSFEGLVGNEQFF.

This chain uses TRBV2 with TRBJ1-1, with a possible D match to TRBD1 (5 bases). This CDR3 has 15 amino acids. Trimming removed 5 bases at V and 4 bases at J, with 17 bases between. CDR1 SNHLY and CDR2 FYNNEI come from the germline V gene. DNA of the CDR3: TGTGCCAGCAGTAAGGGGCAAGGGCGGGTCACTGAAGCTTTCTTT. It codes for CASSKGQGRVTEAFF.

This clonotype was seen only a few times. The chain carries TRBV20-1 and TRBJ2-3; 7 positions agree with TRBD2. Germline V gene data show CDR1 as DFQATT and CDR2 as SNEGSKA (reference sequence). V was pared by 6 bases and J by 5 bases, with 17 bases of the junction left unmatched. This CDR3 region has 16 residues. CDR3 sequence reads: CSAVLPGLEALDTQYF. The CDR3, as DNA: TGCAGTGCCGTACTCCCAGGACTAGAGGCTTTAGATACGCAGTATTTT.

This clonotype was seen more than once but under ten times. The CDR3 spells CASVWSSYNEQFF. The DNA for the CDR3 is TGTGCCAGCGTCTGGAGCTCCTACAATGAGCAGTTCTTC. The V gene is TRBV7-2, the J gene TRBJ2-1; D ambiguous. This CDR3 is 13 amino acids long. The germline CDR1 and CDR2 sequences are SGHTA and FQGNSA. Deletions cut 8 bases from V and 0 bases from J, with 8 bases between.